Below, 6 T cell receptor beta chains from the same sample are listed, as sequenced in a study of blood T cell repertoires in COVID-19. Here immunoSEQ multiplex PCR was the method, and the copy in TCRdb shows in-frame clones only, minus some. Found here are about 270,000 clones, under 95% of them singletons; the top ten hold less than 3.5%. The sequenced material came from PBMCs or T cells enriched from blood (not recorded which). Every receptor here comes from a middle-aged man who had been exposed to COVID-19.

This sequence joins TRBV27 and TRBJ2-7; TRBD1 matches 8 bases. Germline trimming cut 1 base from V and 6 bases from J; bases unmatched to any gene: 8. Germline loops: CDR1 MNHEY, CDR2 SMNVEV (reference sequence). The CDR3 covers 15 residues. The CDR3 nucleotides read TGTGCCAGCAGTTTATATTTTCAGGGGGCGATCGAGCAGTACTTC. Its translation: CASSLYFQGAIEQYF.

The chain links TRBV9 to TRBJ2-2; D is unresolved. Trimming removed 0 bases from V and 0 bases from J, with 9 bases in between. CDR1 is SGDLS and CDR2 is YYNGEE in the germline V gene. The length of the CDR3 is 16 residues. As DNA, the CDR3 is TGTGCCAGCAGCGTAGATATTCAGGCGAACACCGGGGAGCTGTTTTTT. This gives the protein CASSVDIQANTGELFF.

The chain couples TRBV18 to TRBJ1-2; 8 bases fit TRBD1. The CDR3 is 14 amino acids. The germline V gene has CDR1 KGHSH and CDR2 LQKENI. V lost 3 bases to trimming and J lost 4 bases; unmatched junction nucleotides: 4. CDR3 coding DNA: TGTGCCAGCTCACCGGGACAGGATTTCTATGGCTACACCTTC. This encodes CASSPGQDFYGYTF. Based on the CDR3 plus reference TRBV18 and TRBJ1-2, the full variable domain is NAGVMQNPRHLVRRRGQEARLRCSPMKGHSHVYWYRQLPEEGLKFMVYLQKENIIDESGMPKERFSAEFPKEGPSILRIQQVVRGDSAAYFCASSPGQDFYGYTFGSGTRLTVV.

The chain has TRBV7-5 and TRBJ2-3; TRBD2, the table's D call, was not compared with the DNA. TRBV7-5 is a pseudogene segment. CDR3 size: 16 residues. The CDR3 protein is CVRRLNFGGLGDTQYF. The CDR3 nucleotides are TGTGTCAGAAGATTAAACTTCGGGGGGCTGGGAGATACGCAGTATTTT.

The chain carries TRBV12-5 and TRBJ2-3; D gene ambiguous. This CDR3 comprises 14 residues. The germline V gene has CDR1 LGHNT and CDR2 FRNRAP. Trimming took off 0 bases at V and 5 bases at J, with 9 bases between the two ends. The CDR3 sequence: CASGLVQVGDTQYF. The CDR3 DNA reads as TGTGCTAGTGGTTTGGTCCAGGTCGGAGATACGCAGTATTTT.

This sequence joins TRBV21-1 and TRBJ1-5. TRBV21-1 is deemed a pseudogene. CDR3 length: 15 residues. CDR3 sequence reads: CASSKGRGGNQPQHF. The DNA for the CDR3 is TGTGCCAGCAGCAAGGGACGGGGAGGGAATCAGCCCCAGCATTTT.